The 7 T cell receptor beta chains listed next were all sequenced from one sample in a study of T-cell reconstitution after alpha-beta-depleted transplantation in children. TCRbeta library construction was performed incorporating unique molecular identifiers. TCRdb reprocessed the PCR reads with MiXCR, giving one entry per CDR3 protein. Seen here are some 140,000 distinct CDR3 sequences, roughly 9.7% observed once, and the top ten hold 24%. The sample was PBMCs, mostly from graft donor cells, taken 180 days after TCRalphabeta/CD19-depleted stem cell transplant. The source of these receptors is a girl in the first two years of life who had a stem cell transplant for combined immunodeficiency, so the T cells may come from the graft donor.

The sample holds many counts of this clonotype. This chain uses TRBV11-1 with TRBJ2-1; 7 bases align to TRBD2. Germline V lookup: CDR1 SGHAT, CDR2 FQDESV (reference sequence). This CDR3 has 18 residues. J gave up 3 bases and V 1 base, and 12 bases lay outside the gene matches. The CDR3 sequence is CASSLGRVASGLYNEQFF. The CDR3, as DNA: TGTGCCAGCAGCTTAGGGAGGGTGGCTAGCGGTCTCTACAATGAGCAGTTCTTC.

This clonotype has at least ten counts. The chain links TRBV3-1 to TRBJ2-5; D remains ambiguous. CDR1 LGHDT and CDR2 YNNKEL come from the germline V gene (reference sequence). The V end was cut by 1 base, the J end by 6 bases, with 6 bases between. The CDR3 has 12 residues. CDR3 DNA: TGTGCCAGCAGCCAAGGTGGACAGACCCAGTACTTC. It encodes CASSQGGQTQYF.

This clonotype showed up just a few times. V gene TRBV5-1 combines with J gene TRBJ2-7, with no clear D. Germline V lookup: CDR1 SGHRS, CDR2 YFSETQ. The CDR3 has 13 residues. V was clipped by 3 bases and J by 0 bases, with 7 bases between them. CDR3 nucleotide sequence: TGCGCCAGCAGCTCTGGGTCCTCCTACGAGCAGTACTTC. This gives the protein CASSSGSSYEQYF.

The gene calls are TRBV5-4 and TRBJ2-1, with D possibly being TRBD1 or TRBD2 (5 bases each). V was cut by 4 bases and J by 1 base, with 12 bases left in between. The CDR3 totals 15 residues. Germline V lookup: CDR1 SGHNT, CDR2 YYREEE (reference sequence). CDR3 residues: CASSLPWGSYNEQFF. Here the CDR3 DNA reads TGTGCCAGCAGCCTACCTTGGGGGTCCTACAATGAGCAGTTCTTC.

The V gene is TRBV12-3 or TRBV12-4, the J gene TRBJ2-5, with TRBD1 matching 7 bases. The CDR3 spans 14 residues. V trimming: 5 bases; J trimming: 5 bases; junction bases outside the gene matches: 8. CDR3 protein: CASSPDRVGETQYF. CDR3 nucleotides: TGTGCCAGCAGTCCCGACAGGGTAGGGGAGACCCAGTACTTC.

This sequence joins TRBV7-2 and TRBJ2-7; D is ambiguous. Between the trimmed V and J ends, which lost 2 bases and 3 bases, there was a span of 14 bases. The CDR3 length is 15 residues. Germline CDR1 reads SGHTA; CDR2 reads FQGNSA. CDR3 protein: CASSLNAASVYEQYF. As DNA, the CDR3 is TGTGCCAGCAGCTTAAATGCGGCTAGTGTCTACGAGCAGTACTTC.

V is TRBV20-1 and J is TRBJ2-3, with 15 bases lining up with TRBD2. The CDR3 is 17 residues long. Germline lookup yields CDR1 DFQATT and CDR2 SNEGSKA (reference sequence). J was trimmed by 1 base and V by 6 bases; bases with no gene match: 8. The CDR3 is CSAPGLAGGLGTDTQYF. CDR3 nucleotides: TGCAGTGCCCCGGGACTAGCGGGGGGACTAGGCACAGATACGCAGTATTTT.